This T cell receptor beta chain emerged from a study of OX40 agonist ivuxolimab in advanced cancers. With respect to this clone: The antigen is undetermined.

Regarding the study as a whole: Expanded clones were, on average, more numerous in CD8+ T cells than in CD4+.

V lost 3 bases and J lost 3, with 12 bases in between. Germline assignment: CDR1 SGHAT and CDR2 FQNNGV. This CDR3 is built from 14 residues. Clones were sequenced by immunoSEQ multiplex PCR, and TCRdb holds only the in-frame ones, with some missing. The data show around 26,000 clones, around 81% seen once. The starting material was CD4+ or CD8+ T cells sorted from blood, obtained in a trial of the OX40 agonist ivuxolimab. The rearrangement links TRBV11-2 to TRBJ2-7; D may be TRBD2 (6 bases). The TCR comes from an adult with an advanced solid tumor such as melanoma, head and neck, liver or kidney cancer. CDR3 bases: TGTGCCAGCAGCTTTTCGACGGGAGACTACGAGCAGTACTTC. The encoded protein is CASSFSTGDYEQYF.